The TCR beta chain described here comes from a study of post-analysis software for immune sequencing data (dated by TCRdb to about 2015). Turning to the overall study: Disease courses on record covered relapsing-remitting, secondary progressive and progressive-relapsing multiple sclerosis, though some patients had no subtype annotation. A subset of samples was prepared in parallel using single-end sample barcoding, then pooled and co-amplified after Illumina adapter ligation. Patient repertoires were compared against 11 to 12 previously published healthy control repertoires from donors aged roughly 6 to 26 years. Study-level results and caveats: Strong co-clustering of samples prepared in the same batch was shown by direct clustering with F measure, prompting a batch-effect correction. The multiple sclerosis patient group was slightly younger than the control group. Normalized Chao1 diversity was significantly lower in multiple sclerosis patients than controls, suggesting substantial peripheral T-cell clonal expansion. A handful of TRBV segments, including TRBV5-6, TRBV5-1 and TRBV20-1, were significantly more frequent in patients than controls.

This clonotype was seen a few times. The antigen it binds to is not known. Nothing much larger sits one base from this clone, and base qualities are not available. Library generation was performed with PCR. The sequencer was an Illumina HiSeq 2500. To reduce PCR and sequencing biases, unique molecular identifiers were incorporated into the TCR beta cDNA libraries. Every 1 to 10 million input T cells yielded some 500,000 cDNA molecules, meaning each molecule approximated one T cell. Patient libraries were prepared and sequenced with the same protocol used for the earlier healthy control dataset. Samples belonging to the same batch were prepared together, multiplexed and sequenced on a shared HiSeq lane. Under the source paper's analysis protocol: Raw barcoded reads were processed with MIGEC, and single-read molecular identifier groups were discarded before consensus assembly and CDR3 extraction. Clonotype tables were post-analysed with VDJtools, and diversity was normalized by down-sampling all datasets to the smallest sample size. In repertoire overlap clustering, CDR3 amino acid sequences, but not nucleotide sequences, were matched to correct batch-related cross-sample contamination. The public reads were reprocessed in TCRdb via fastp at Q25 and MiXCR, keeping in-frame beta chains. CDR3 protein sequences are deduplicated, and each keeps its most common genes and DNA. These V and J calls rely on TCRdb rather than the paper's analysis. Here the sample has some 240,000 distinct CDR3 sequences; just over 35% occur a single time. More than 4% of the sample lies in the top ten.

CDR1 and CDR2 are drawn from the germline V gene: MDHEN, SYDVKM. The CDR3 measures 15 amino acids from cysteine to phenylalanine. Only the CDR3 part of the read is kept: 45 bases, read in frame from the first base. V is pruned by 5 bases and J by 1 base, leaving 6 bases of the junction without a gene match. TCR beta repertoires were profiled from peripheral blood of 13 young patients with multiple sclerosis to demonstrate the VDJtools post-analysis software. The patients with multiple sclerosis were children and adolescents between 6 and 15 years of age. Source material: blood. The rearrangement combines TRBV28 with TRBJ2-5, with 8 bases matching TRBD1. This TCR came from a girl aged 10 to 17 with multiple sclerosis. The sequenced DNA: TGTGCCAGCAGTCTTCAGGGGGCCCCCCAAGAGACCCAGTACTTC. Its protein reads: CASSLQGAPQETQYF.